The source of this T cell receptor beta chain is a study of blood T cell repertoires in COVID-19 (dated by TCRdb to 2018 to 2021). Background for the entire study: Samples from collaborators originated in the United States, Italy and Spain and spanned both the acute and convalescent phases of COVID-19. The material from the prospective study consisted of cDNA or gDNA derived from T cells, B-cell-depleted T cells, or PBMCs. Subjects who had been exposed to COVID-19, were actively infected with it, or had recovered from it provided the deeply sampled blood TCRbeta repertoires that made up the dataset. The repertoires were made available in a free public database intended to serve as a resource for research on the immune response to SARS-CoV-2. The samples were drawn from the first 160 participants of the ongoing ImmuneRACE study and from some 1,300 subjects provided by 6 global collaborators. Nearly every sample came with metadata listing a de-identified subject ID, COVID-19 status, age in years and sex. HLA class I and class II types, where available, came from metadata supplied by the sample provider rather than from assay-based typing.

TCRbeta CDR3 regions were amplified from genomic DNA by means of the immunoSEQ Assay, a bias-controlled multiplex PCR. Turning to the authors' computational methods: Within the assay, amplification of reference gene primers was used to estimate how many nucleated cells each sample contained. To quantify the absolute abundance of each unique TCRbeta CDR3 rearrangement, sequence reads were collapsed and filtered. For each sample, productive Simpson clonality was calculated as the square root of Simpson's diversity index over productive rearrangements. As stored in TCRdb, this immuneACCESS dataset retains in-frame rearrangements with V and J assigned. A fraction of the clones does not appear; measured against another copy, unresolved V genes explain less than half of the discrepancy, and the remainder lacks a known reason. V and J calls and clone size come straight from that table; D and trimming were deduced from the DNA. The sample table records some 220,000 clones; almost 85% of these occur just once. The ten largest clones represent 2.4% of the sample.

One collaborating source in Seattle enrolled patients while the patients were actively infected and followed the patients over time throughout the course of disease. The collaborating institutions used their own protocols to collect whole blood in K2EDTA tubes. For TCRbeta analysis, collaborator samples were shipped as frozen whole blood, as isolated PBMCs, or as DNA extracted from either sample type. The research as a whole found: How much clinical and demographic metadata was included differed by source and by participant, and the metadata was provided uncurated.

Comments on this clone: Its antigen is unknown. It has no much larger one-base neighbor in the sample; base qualities were not kept.

The sample taken for sequencing was peripheral blood. This receptor was obtained from an older woman with COVID-19, enrolled during active disease.

The CDR3 reads as follows: CASSIRGSGTDTQYF. In nucleotide form, the sequence is TGTGCCAGTAGTATAAGAGGGAGTGGCACAGATACGCAGTATTTT. In this chain, TRBV19 is recombined with TRBJ2-3, and the D gene may be TRBD2, 5 bases matching. The CDR3, cysteine through phenylalanine, is 15 amino acids long. Of the read, only the CDR3 DNA is kept; its 45 bases are in frame from base 1. The germline ends are 10 bases apart after V is trimmed by 2 bases and J by 1 base. CDR1 is given as LNHDA and CDR2 as SQIVND, both from the germline V gene (reference sequence).